This T cell receptor (beta chain) originates from a study of blood T cell repertoires in COVID-19. The overall study: The study drew acute and convalescent COVID-19 samples from the United States, Italy and Spain.

Sequencing used immunoSEQ multiplex PCR; TCRdb keeps in-frame clones, though not all of them. The sample contains hundreds of thousands of clones, around 90% of which appear only once. V shed 2 bases, J shed 6 bases, and the junction held 3 bases outside the gene matches. The CDR3 covers 13 residues. Germline V CDR1 and CDR2: KGHDR, SFDVKD. Sequenced input: peripheral blood. The chain couples TRBV24-1 to TRBJ2-7; TRBD1 matches 7 bases. This TCR derives from a woman in her thirties or forties who had recovered from COVID-19. In DNA, the CDR3 is TGTGCCACCAGTGATTCGACAGGGATCGAGCAGTACTTC. Translation gives CATSDSTGIEQYF.